This T cell receptor beta chain was profiled in a study of T cell repertoires in cytomegalovirus infection. In the study overall: A matching HLA type, together with CMV infection, was signaled by public TCR beta signatures. Broader study findings: Predominance within the ex vivo response was attributable to HLA-C-restricted CMV-specific TCR beta clonotypes.

TCRdb called the reads again in MiXCR, with one record for every CDR3 protein. The table shows more than 350,000 distinct CDR3 sequences, with under 40% occurring only once. This clonotype was observed a few times. Its target is not known. This CDR3 has 15 amino acids. Germline trimming cut 6 bases from V and 4 bases from J; bases unmatched to any gene: 8. Germline V gene data show CDR1 as SGHAT and CDR2 as FQNNGV. V and J are TRBV11-2 and TRBJ2-1, with 8 bases fitting TRBD2. The sample consisted of PBMCs. The source of this sequence is a human donor in good health (CMV status not recorded). Some clones in this sample may be carry-over from other donors' samples. The CDR3 region is CASRAGGGLYNEQFF. CDR3 nucleotide sequence: TGTGCCAGCAGGGCGGGCGGGGGGCTTTACAATGAGCAGTTCTTC.